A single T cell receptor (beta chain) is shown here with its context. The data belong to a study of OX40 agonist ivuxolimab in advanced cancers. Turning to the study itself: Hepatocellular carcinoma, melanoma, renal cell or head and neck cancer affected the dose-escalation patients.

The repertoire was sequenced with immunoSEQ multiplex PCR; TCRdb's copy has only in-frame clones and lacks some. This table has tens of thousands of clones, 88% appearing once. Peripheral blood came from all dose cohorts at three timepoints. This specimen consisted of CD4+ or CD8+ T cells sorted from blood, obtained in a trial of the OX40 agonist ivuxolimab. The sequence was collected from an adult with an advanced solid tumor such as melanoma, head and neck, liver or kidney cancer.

CDR3 DNA: TGTGCCAGTAGTATAGGACAGGGGCACAATGAGCAGTTCTTC. It specifies CASSIGQGHNEQFF. The chain joins TRBV19 to TRBJ2-1; TRBD1 agrees at 8 bases. CDR3 size: 14 residues. Germline V gene data show CDR1 as LNHDA and CDR2 as SQIVND (reference sequence). V trimming: 1 base; J trimming: 5 bases; junction bases outside the gene matches: 1.